This entry lists 26 T cell receptor beta chains sequenced from one sample in a study of cytomegalovirus exposure and HLA in healthy donors. PCR employed 60 Vbeta and 13 Jbeta primers. The data were produced by immunoSEQ multiplex PCR, yet TCRdb's version contains in-frame clones alone and is incomplete. The table lists about 190,000 clones, almost 75% of them singletons. Sequencing input: PBMCs. All receptors come from a woman in her twenties or thirties in good health and CMV-seropositive.

V usage is TRBV6-6 and J usage is TRBJ2-3; D perhaps matches TRBD1 (6 bases). The ends were cut back, 7 bases at V and 10 bases at J, with 18 bases in the middle. The CDR3 extends over 13 amino acids. From germline, CDR1 is MNHNY and CDR2 SVGAGI (reference sequence). Here the CDR3 reads CASTPPQGSAQYF. In DNA form, the CDR3 reads TGTGCCAGCACCCCGCCACAGGGATCCGCGCAGTATTTT.

V and J are TRBV7-9 and TRBJ2-2; D may be TRBD1 (6 bases). The CDR3 is made up of 14 amino acids. Looked up from germline, CDR1 is SEHNR and CDR2 is FQNEAQ (reference sequence). V gave up 2 bases and J gave up 3 bases, with 7 bases separating them. In nucleotides, the CDR3 is TGTGCCAGCAGCTTAAGACAGGACACCGGGGAGCTGTTTTTT. This encodes CASSLRQDTGELFF.

This chain joins TRBV5-1 and TRBJ1-1; possibly TRBD1 for D (5 bases). The length of the CDR3 is 13 residues. V lost 1 base, J lost 5 bases, and 9 bases lay in between. The germline V gene encodes CDR1 SGHRS and CDR2 YFSETQ. The CDR3 coding sequence is TGCGCCAGCAGCTTGACCCCAGGGACTGAAGCTTTCTTT. Protein sequence: CASSLTPGTEAFF.

The chain's CDR3 is CASSVFQAGGYTF. The CDR3 coding sequence is TGCGCCAGCAGTGTCTTTCAGGCGGGAGGCTACACCTTC. The J gene is TRBJ1-2, the V gene TRBV10-1, with D unclear. Per germline, CDR1 WNHNN and CDR2 SYGVQD (reference sequence). This CDR3 comprises 13 residues. The V and J ends lost 4 bases and 8 bases respectively, with 14 bases between them.

The V call is TRBV18, the J call TRBJ2-5; 9 bases are shared with TRBD1. The V gene's germline CDR1 is KGHSH and CDR2 LQKENI. V shed 3 bases, J shed 5 bases, and the junction held 4 bases outside the gene matches. The CDR3 spans 14 residues. The CDR3 is CASSPGQGRETQYF. CDR3 DNA: TGTGCCAGCTCACCCGGACAGGGGCGGGAGACCCAGTACTTC.

Worth noting for this clone: The junction departs from germline at one end; a sequencing error may be responsible. This rearrangement joins TRBV6-5 to TRBJ1-1, with 7 bases identical to TRBD1. CDR3 length: 14 amino acids. Germline V gives CDR1 MNHEY, CDR2 SVGAGI. The CDR3 sequence is CASRGTGVKTEAFF. The DNA for the CDR3 is TGTGCCAGCAGAGGAACAGGGGTGAAGACTGAAGCTTTCTTT.

This clone was seen a handful of times. CDR3 sequence reads: CASSIRPAREKLFF. Written as DNA, the CDR3 is TGTGCCAGTAGTATTCGCCCCGCCAGGGAAAAACTGTTTTTT. This chain connects TRBV19 to TRBJ1-4; D gene ambiguous. V was trimmed by 3 bases and J by 8 bases, leaving 13 bases between them. In germline, CDR1 is LNHDA, CDR2 SQIVND (reference sequence). This CDR3 contains 14 residues.

This chain connects TRBV6-6 to TRBJ2-7; the D gene is possibly TRBD1 (6 bases). Trimming shortened V by 0 bases and J by 5 bases, and 11 bases separated the two germline ends. The V gene's germline CDR1 is MNHNY and CDR2 SVGAGI (reference sequence). This CDR3 is 14 amino acids long. The CDR3 loop is CASSYSGQGNEQYF. Written as DNA, the CDR3 is TGTGCCAGCAGTTACTCGGGGCAGGGGAACGAGCAGTACTTC.

The chain couples TRBV27 to TRBJ1-5, with D tentatively TRBD1 (5 bases). Trimming stripped 0 bases from V and 2 bases from J, with 8 bases between. The CDR3 consists of 15 residues. From germline, CDR1 is MNHEY and CDR2 SMNVEV (reference sequence). CDR3 loop: CASSLSPGGNQPQHF. CDR3 nucleotides: TGTGCCAGCAGTTTATCACCGGGGGGCAATCAGCCCCAGCATTTT.

Worth noting for this clone: The germline gene is not matched at one end of the junction; a read error may be the cause. Other DNA variants within this sample encode the same CDR3. The V gene is TRBV28, the J gene TRBJ2-1; possibly TRBD1 for D (5 bases). This CDR3 spans 13 amino acids. Germline CDR1 and CDR2: MDHEN and SYDVKM. CDR3 DNA: TGCGCCAGCGCCGAGACAGACTACAATGAGCAGTTCTTC. Protein: CASAETDYNEQFF. Based on the CDR3 plus reference TRBV28 and TRBJ2-1, the full variable domain is DVKVTQSSRYLVKRTGEKVFLECVQDMDHENMFWYRQDPGLGLRLIYFSYDVKMKEKGDIPEGYSVSREKKERFSLILESASTNQTSMYLCASAETDYNEQFFGPGTRLTVL.

The CDR3 spells CASSLAEIDGYTF. The CDR3 nucleotides read TGTGCCAGCAGCTTAGCGGAGATCGATGGCTACACCTTC. The rearrangement joins TRBV11-2 to TRBJ1-2; D gene unclear. The CDR3 sequence is 13 residues long. Germline V CDR1 and CDR2: SGHAT, FQNNGV. V lost 1 base to trimming and J lost 6 bases, with 9 bases between them.

The chain combines TRBV28 with TRBJ2-5; D unclear. This CDR3 is 13 amino acids long. Germline CDR1 MDHEN, CDR2 SYDVKM. With 10 bases removed from V and 6 bases from J, the gap between germline ends came to 18 bases. The CDR3 reads CATYRTVQKTQYF. The CDR3 DNA reads TGTGCCACCTACCGCACAGTGCAGAAGACCCAGTACTTC.

The chain is built from TRBV5-1 and TRBJ2-1; D perhaps matches TRBD1 (6 bases). The ends were cut back, 4 bases at V and 0 bases at J, with 20 bases in the middle. The length of the CDR3 is 18 residues. CDR1 and CDR2 from the germline V gene are SGHRS and YFSETQ. CDR3 protein: CASSRQAISRSSYNEQFF. Here the CDR3 DNA reads TGCGCCAGCAGCAGACAGGCGATTTCGAGAAGCTCCTACAATGAGCAGTTCTTC. Variable domain in full (rest from reference TRBV5-1 and TRBJ2-1): KAGVTQTPRYLIKTRGQQVTLSCSPISGHRSVSWYQQTPGQGLQFLFEYFSETQRNKGNFPGRFSGRQFSNSRSEMNVSTLELGDSALYLCASSRQAISRSSYNEQFFGPGTRLTVL.

The chain combines TRBV4-1 with TRBJ2-1; tentatively, D is TRBD2 (5 bases). V lost 0 bases, J lost 3 bases, and 9 bases lay in between. The CDR3 sequence is 15 residues long. Per germline, CDR1 MGHRA and CDR2 YSYEKL. The CDR3 is CASSQDRDIYNEQFF. The CDR3 coding sequence is TGCGCCAGCAGCCAAGATCGGGATATCTACAATGAGCAGTTCTTC.

This rearrangement joins TRBV9 to TRBJ2-7; 7 nucleotides agree with TRBD2. The germline V gene encodes CDR1 SGDLS and CDR2 YYNGEE. Germline trimming cut 3 bases from V and 5 bases from J; bases unmatched to any gene: 8. This CDR3 is 14 amino acids long. CDR3 in amino acids: CASSGGGRNDEQYF. Written as DNA, the CDR3 is TGTGCCAGCAGCGGCGGCGGGAGAAACGACGAGCAGTACTTC.

This clone was counted ten times or more. The chain joins TRBV5-6 to TRBJ2-2, with 9 bases fitting TRBD2. V lost 0 bases to trimming and J lost 6 bases; unmatched junction nucleotides: 6. Germline values: CDR1 SGHDT, CDR2 YYEEEE. The CDR3 has 16 amino acids. The CDR3 nucleotides are TGTGCCAGCAGCTTGGGGTTAGCGGGAGTTCCCGGGGAGCTGTTTTTT. This encodes CASSLGLAGVPGELFF. Drawing the rest from reference TRBV5-6 and TRBJ2-2, the complete variable domain is DAGVTQSPTHLIKTRGQQVTLRCSPKSGHDTVSWYQQALGQGPQFIFQYYEEEERQRGNFPDRFSGHQFPNYSSELNVNALLLGDSALYLCASSLGLAGVPGELFFGEGSRLTVL.

The chain links TRBV6-1 to TRBJ2-7; D remains ambiguous. The ends were cut back, 3 bases at V and 1 base at J, with 4 bases in the middle. Germline V gives CDR1 MNHNS, CDR2 SASEGT. The CDR3 is 12 residues long. The CDR3 spells CASSDLSYEQYF. The CDR3 DNA is TGTGCCAGCAGTGACTTGTCCTACGAGCAGTACTTC.

The chain employs TRBV7-2 and TRBJ2-7; 11 bases are shared with TRBD2. Losses at the gene ends were 1 base for V and 7 bases for J; bases not matched to a gene: 0. The CDR3 runs to 13 residues. CDR1 and CDR2 from the germline V gene are SGHTA and FQGNSA. CDR3 region: CASSLGLAGEQYF. As DNA, the CDR3 is TGTGCCAGCAGCTTAGGACTAGCGGGGGAGCAGTACTTC.

This sequence joins TRBV27 and TRBJ1-2; 7 nucleotides match TRBD1. Germline trimming cut 2 bases from V and 1 base from J; bases unmatched to any gene: 1. This CDR3 has 14 amino acids. Germline V CDR1 and CDR2: MNHEY, SMNVEV (reference sequence). CDR3 amino acids: CASSLTGVNYGYTF. The CDR3 DNA reads TGTGCCAGCAGTTTAACAGGGGTTAACTATGGCTACACCTTC.

In this sample, this clone turned up once. The chain is built from TRBV6-6 and TRBJ2-5; 11 bases fit TRBD2. CDR3 length: 16 amino acids. CDR1 is MNHNY, CDR2 SVGAGI, per germline (reference sequence). V lost 0 bases to trimming and J lost 1 base; unmatched junction nucleotides: 1. For the CDR3, the DNA is TGTGCCAGCAGTTACTCCGGGACTAGCGGCCAAGAGACCCAGTACTTC. Its translation: CASSYSGTSGQETQYF.

The CDR3 DNA reads TGCGCCAGCAGCGCCGCGGGGGCCACAGATACGCAGTATTTT. Encoded protein: CASSAAGATDTQYF. The V call is TRBV5-1, the J call TRBJ2-3; possible D gene TRBD2, 7 bases. This CDR3 has 14 amino acids. The V gene lost 4 bases and the J gene lost 2 bases, with 11 bases spanning the gap. CDR1 and CDR2 (germline): SGHRS, YFSETQ.

This chain uses TRBV28 with TRBJ2-3, with D possibly TRBD2 on 6 matching bases. V lost 4 bases to trimming and J lost 2 bases, with 19 bases between them. The CDR3 extends over 17 amino acids. CDR1 is MDHEN and CDR2 is SYDVKM in the germline V gene. CDR3 loop: CASSYPMGLLLTDTQYF. DNA of the CDR3: TGTGCCAGCAGTTACCCGATGGGACTGCTCCTCACAGATACGCAGTATTTT. Using reference TRBV28 and TRBJ2-3 for the parts outside the CDR3, the full variable domain is DVKVTQSSRYLVKRTGEKVFLECVQDMDHENMFWYRQDPGLGLRLIYFSYDVKMKEKGDIPEGYSVSREKKERFSLILESASTNQTSMYLCASSYPMGLLLTDTQYFGPGTRLTVL.

The chain employs TRBV7-2 and TRBJ2-3; a weak D match, TRBD1 (5 bases). Trimming cost V 2 bases and J 2 bases, with 11 bases left between them. The CDR3 contains 15 residues. The germline V gene encodes CDR1 SGHTA and CDR2 FQGNSA. As DNA, the CDR3 is TGTGCCAGCAGCTTAAACGGACACATCACAGATACGCAGTATTTT. Translation: CASSLNGHITDTQYF.

The chain has TRBV11-2 and TRBJ1-1; D is possibly TRBD1 (5 bases). Germline values: CDR1 SGHAT, CDR2 FQNNGV. The CDR3 extends over 14 amino acids. Trimming pared 5 bases from V and 1 base from J, leaving 11 bases between. The CDR3 nucleotides are TGTGCCAGCAGCCCCCTGGGGGGGAACACTGAAGCTTTCTTT. Protein: CASSPLGGNTEAFF.

Concerning this clone: A read error may produce the germline difference seen at one junction end. The identical CDR3 is also encoded by other nucleotide sequences in the sample. The rearrangement uses TRBV2 and TRBJ2-2; D remains unclear. The CDR3 has 11 residues. Germline V lookup: CDR1 SNHLY, CDR2 FYNNEI. The CDR3 nucleotides are TGCGCCAGCACGAGGACCGGGGAGCTGTTTTTT. This sequence encodes CASTRTGELFF. Combining the CDR3 with reference TRBV2 and TRBJ2-2 gives the whole variable domain EPEVTQTPSHQVTQMGQEVILRCVPISNHLYFYWYRQILGQKVEFLVSFYNNEISEKSEIFDDQFSVERPDGSNFTLKIRSTKLEDSAMYFCASTRTGELFFGEGSRLTVL.

The chain recombines TRBV19 with TRBJ1-5; a weak D match, TRBD1 (6 bases). V was shortened by 6 bases and J by 0 bases, with 27 bases between the two germline ends. The length of the CDR3 is 20 residues. The germline gives CDR1 LNHDA, CDR2 SQIVND (reference sequence). The CDR3 reads CASSISGHLGSGYSNQPQHF. The CDR3 bases are TGTGCCAGTAGCATATCGGGACACCTGGGATCGGGATATAGCAATCAGCCCCAGCATTTT.